This T cell receptor beta chain is from a study of T cell clones after liver transplantation. The overall study: Graft-donor-reactive sequences were compared with third-party-reactive TCRbeta sequences from pre-transplant mixed lymphocyte reactions. Tolerance: complete withdrawal held at least one year, liver enzymes staying within twice normal.

TCRdb's table, derived via immunoSEQ multiplex PCR, lists solely in-frame clones and lacks some. The table lists 70,000 to 85,000 clones, 80% of them singletons. CD3+CD4+ and CD3+CD8+ cells were FACS-sorted from thawed unstimulated PBMCs. Study observations and caveats: In a couple of subjects, few donor cells limited the measurable donor-reactive repertoire.

About this clone: Antigen specificity is unknown.

The V gene's germline CDR1 is SGHTA and CDR2 FQGNSA. This CDR3 has 15 amino acids. V was pared by 5 bases and J by 3 bases, with 5 bases of the junction left unmatched. Sequencing was performed on CD4+ T cells from blood, taken before liver transplant. This chain joins TRBV7-2 and TRBJ2-1, with 9 bases lining up with TRBD2. This receptor was obtained from a human donor who received a liver transplant. The CDR3 coding sequence is TGTGCCAGCAGCCCGAGAGCGGGAGGCTACAATGAGCAGTTCTTC. Amino acid sequence: CASSPRAGGYNEQFF.